This TCR beta chain is drawn from a study of blood T cell repertoires in COVID-19 (dated by TCRdb to the early 2020s). Some background on the complete study: The collaborator samples originated in the United States, Italy and Spain and spanned the acute and convalescent phases of COVID-19. A freely available public database, intended as a resource for researchers studying the immune response to SARS-CoV-2, is where the repertoires were released. HLA class I and class II types, where available, came from metadata supplied by the sample provider rather than from assay-based typing. The prospective study material was composed of cDNA or gDNA derived from T cells, B-cell-depleted T cells, or PBMCs. The samples were drawn from the first 160 participants of the ongoing ImmuneRACE study and from 1,254 subjects provided by 6 global collaborators. Nearly every sample came with metadata listing a de-identified subject ID, COVID-19 status, age in years and sex. Deeply sampled blood TCRbeta repertoires from subjects exposed to, actively infected with, or recovered from COVID-19 were included in the dataset.

The collaborating institutions used their own protocols to collect whole blood in K2EDTA tubes. For TCRbeta analysis, collaborators shipped samples as frozen whole blood, isolated PBMCs, or DNA extracted from either of those sample types. Concerning this clone itself: Its specific antigen is unknown. Base qualities are not provided; no much larger clone lies one nucleotide away.

TCRbeta CDR3 regions were amplified from genomic DNA using the immunoSEQ Assay, a bias-controlled multiplex PCR. Concerning the study's data processing: Nucleated cell counts per sample were estimated from amplification of reference gene primers within the assay. To quantify the absolute abundance of each unique TCRbeta CDR3 rearrangement, sequence reads were collapsed and filtered. For each sample, productive Simpson clonality was calculated as the square root of Simpson's diversity index across productive rearrangements. TCRdb retrieved this table from immuneACCESS and kept in-frame rearrangements only. Not all clones are present; in checked studies, unresolved V genes account for under half, and no reason is known for the remainder. From that table come the V and J calls and clone size; the DNA was used to work out D and trimming. This sample has about 110,000 clones in its table, and roughly 82% of those were observed once. The leading ten clones occupy about 15% of the sample.

CDR1 and CDR2 are drawn from the germline V gene (reference sequence): LNHDA, SQIVND. Including the terminal cysteine and phenylalanine, the CDR3 comprises 13 residues. Of the read, only the CDR3 DNA is kept; its 39 bases are in frame from base 1. Compared with germline, V lacks 8 bases and J lacks 4 bases; bases without a gene match: 0. The paper's findings and limits, for the study overall: The quantity of clinical and demographic metadata differed by source and by participant and was supplied without curation.

The rearranged chain carries TRBV19 and TRBJ2-7, with 15 junctional bases fitting TRBD2. The clonotype was recovered from a woman aged 55 to 70 with acute or convalescent COVID-19. Sequenced sample: peripheral blood. The bases read TGTGCCAGTGGGACTAGCGGGGGGTACGAGCAGTACTTC. Its protein is CASGTSGGYEQYF.